This T cell receptor (beta chain) was recovered during a study of T cell changes during pregnancy in multiple sclerosis. Produced via immunoSEQ multiplex PCR; TCRdb's table is partial and in-frame only. Of approximately 50,000 clones listed, 90% are singletons. The CDR3 is 20 residues long. This clone appeared once. The TCR originated in a female donor in good health, enrolled as a control in a pregnancy study. The sequencing here drew on peripheral blood, taken in the third trimester of pregnancy. This chain links TRBV21-1 with TRBJ2-3; TRBD2 was called by the table and not checked on the DNA. TRBV21-1 has pseudogene status. In nucleotides, the CDR3 is TGTGCCAGCAGCAAACGTAGCGGGGGGGACATTTTTAGTAGCACAGATACGCAGTATTTT. Its protein is CASSKRSGGDIFSSTDTQYF.